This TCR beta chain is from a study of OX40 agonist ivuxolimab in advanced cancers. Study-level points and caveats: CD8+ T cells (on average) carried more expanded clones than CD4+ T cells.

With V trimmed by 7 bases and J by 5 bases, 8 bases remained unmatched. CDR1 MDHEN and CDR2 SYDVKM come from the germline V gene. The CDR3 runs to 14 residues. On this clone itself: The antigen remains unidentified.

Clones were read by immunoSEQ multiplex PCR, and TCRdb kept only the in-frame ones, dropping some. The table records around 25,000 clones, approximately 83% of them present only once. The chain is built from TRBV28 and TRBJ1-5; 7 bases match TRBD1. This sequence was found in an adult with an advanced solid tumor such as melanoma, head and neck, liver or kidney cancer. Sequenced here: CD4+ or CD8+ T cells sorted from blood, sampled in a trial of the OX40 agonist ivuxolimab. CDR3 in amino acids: CASTPTGTHQPQHF. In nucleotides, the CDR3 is TGTGCCAGCACCCCGACAGGGACACATCAGCCCCAGCATTTT.